This record looks at one T cell receptor beta chain sequence and its context. Germline V lookup: CDR1 ENHRY, CDR2 SYGVKD. This CDR3 has 15 amino acids. The trim removed 0 bases at V and 2 bases at J, leaving 2 bases unmatched. TCRdb re-called the 5' RACE reads through MiXCR, storing one row per CDR3 protein. The table has 450,000 to 650,000 distinct CDR3 sequences, approximately 21% seen once; the top ten hold about 8.4%. This record belongs to a study of T-cell memory formation after mild COVID-19. Source material: PBMCs or a T cell subset sorted from them (not recorded which). The TCR was taken from an adult woman who had mild COVID-19 (a few samples of this study predate the infection). Cell type and time point are not known. The chain has TRBV10-3 and TRBJ2-3; 7 bases agree with TRBD1. The CDR3 coding sequence is TGTGCCATCAGTGAGTCGGGACAGCTCACAGATACGCAGTATTTT. As protein: CAISESGQLTDTQYF.